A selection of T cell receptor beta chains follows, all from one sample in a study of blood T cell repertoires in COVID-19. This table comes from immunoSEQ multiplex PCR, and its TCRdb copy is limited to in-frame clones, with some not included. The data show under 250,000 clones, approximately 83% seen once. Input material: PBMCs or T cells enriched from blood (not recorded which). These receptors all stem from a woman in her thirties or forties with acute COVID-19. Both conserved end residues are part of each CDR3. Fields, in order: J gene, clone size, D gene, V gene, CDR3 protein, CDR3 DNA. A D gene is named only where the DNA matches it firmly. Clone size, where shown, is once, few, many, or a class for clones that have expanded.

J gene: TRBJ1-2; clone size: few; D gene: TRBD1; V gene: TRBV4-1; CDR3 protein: CASSQGTGYGYTF; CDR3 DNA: TGCGCCAGCAGCCAAGGGACAGGGTATGGCTACACCTTC
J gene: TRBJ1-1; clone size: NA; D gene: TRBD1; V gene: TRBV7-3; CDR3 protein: CASSFQGQKNTEAFF; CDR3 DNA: TGTGCCAGCAGCTTTCAGGGACAGAAGAACACTGAAGCTTTCTTT
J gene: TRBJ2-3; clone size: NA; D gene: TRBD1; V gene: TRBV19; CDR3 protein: CASSDRGLTDTQYF; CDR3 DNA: TGTGCCAGTAGCGACAGGGGGCTCACAGATACGCAGTATTTT
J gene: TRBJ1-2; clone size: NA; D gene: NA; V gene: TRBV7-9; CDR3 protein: CASSLVPSRDYGYTF; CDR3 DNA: TGTGCCAGCAGCTTAGTGCCCAGTCGTGACTATGGCTACACCTTC
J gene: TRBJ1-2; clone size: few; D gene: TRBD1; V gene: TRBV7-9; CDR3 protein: CASEPRGPSSNGYTF; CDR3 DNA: TGTGCCAGCGAACCAAGGGGGCCGAGCTCTAATGGCTACACCTTC
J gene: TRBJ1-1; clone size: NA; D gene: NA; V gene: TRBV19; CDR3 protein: CASSIRAEAFF; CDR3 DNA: TGTGCCAGTAGTATCCGGGCTGAAGCTTTCTTT
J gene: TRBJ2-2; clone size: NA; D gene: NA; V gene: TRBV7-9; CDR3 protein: CASSILSGELFF; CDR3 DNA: TGTGCCAGCAGCATCCTATCCGGGGAGCTGTTTTTT
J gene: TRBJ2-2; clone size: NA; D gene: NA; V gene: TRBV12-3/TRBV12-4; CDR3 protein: CASSPRAGELFF; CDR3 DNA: TGTGCCAGCAGCCCGAGGGCCGGGGAGCTGTTTTTT
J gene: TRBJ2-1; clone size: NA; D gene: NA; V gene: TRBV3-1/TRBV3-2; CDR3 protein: CASSQGRLVNEQFF; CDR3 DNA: TGTGCCAGCAGCCAAGGTCGACTAGTCAATGAGCAGTTCTTC
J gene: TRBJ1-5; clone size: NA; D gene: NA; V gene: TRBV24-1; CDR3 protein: CATSDGRDSNQPQHF; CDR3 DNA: TGTGCCACCAGTGATGGCAGGGATAGCAATCAGCCCCAGCATTTT
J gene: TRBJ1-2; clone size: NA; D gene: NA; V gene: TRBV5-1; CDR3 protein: CASSEGFDNYGYTF; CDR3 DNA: TGCGCCAGCAGCGAGGGTTTTGATAACTATGGCTACACCTTC
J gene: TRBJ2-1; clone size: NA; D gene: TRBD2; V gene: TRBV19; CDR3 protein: CASSMASGDGNEQFF; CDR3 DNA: TGTGCCAGTAGTATGGCTAGCGGGGATGGCAATGAGCAGTTCTTC
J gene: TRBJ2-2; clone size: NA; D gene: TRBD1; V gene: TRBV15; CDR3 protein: CATSRDRGVGELFF; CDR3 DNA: TGTGCCACCAGCAGGGACAGGGGCGTCGGGGAGCTGTTTTTT
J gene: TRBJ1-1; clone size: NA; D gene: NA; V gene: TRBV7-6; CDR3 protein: CASSPPITAAEAFF; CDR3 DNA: TGTGCCAGCAGCCCCCCGATTACAGCGGCTGAAGCTTTCTTT
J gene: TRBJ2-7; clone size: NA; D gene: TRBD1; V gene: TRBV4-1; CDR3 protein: CASSLGTGIYEQYF; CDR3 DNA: TGCGCCAGCAGCCTCGGGACAGGGATCTACGAGCAGTACTTC
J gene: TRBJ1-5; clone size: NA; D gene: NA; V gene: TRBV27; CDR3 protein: CASSLSRQGQPQHF; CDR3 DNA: TGTGCCAGCAGTTTATCGCGGCAGGGGCAGCCCCAGCATTTT
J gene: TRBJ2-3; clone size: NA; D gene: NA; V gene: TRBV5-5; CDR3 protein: CASSLTVDTDTQYF; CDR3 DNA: TGTGCCAGCAGCTTGACAGTTGACACAGATACGCAGTATTTT
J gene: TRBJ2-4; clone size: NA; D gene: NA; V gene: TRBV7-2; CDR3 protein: CASSAQDIYNIQYF; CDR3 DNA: TGTGCCAGCAGCGCTCAGGACATTTACAACATTCAGTACTTC
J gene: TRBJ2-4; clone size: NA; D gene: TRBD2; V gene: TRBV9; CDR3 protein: CASSVSGSFDIQYF; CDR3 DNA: TGTGCCAGCAGCGTAAGCGGGAGCTTTGACATTCAGTACTTC
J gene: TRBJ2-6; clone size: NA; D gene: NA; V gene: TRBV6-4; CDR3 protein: CASSGGMSGANVLTF; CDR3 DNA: TGTGCCAGCAGTGGAGGGATGTCTGGGGCCAACGTCCTGACTTTC
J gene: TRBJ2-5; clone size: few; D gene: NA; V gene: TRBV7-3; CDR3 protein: CASSALYGETQYF; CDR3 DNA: TGTGCCAGCAGCGCCCTTTACGGAGAGACCCAGTACTTC
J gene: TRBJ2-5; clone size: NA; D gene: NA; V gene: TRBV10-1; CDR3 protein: CASSESGGRLGETQYF; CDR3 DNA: TGCGCCAGCAGTGAGTCGGGAGGACGACTAGGGGAGACCCAGTACTTC